What follows are 14 T cell receptor beta chains derived from one specimen sequenced in a study of identical twins. TCRdb re-derived calls from the 5' RACE reads in MiXCR, one entry per CDR3 protein. The repertoire holds approximately 600,000 distinct CDR3 sequences, with 7.1% as singletons. These data are also associated with another study on yellow fever vaccine responses in identical twins.

The sequenced sample consisted of PBMCs. These receptor sequences come from a woman aged 18-35 years in good health.

This chain joins TRBV19 and TRBJ1-1; weak D call: TRBD1 (5 bases). CDR1 and CDR2 (germline): LNHDA, SQIVND (reference sequence). V lost 5 bases to trimming and J lost 0 bases, with 10 bases between them. The CDR3 is 14 residues long. CDR3: CASSVSGLNTEAFF. CDR3 coding DNA: TGTGCCAGTAGTGTTTCAGGGTTGAACACTGAAGCTTTCTTT.

The chain combines TRBV12-3 or TRBV12-4 with TRBJ2-1; 7 positions match TRBD2. With V trimmed by 3 bases and J by 3 bases, 5 bases remained unmatched. The CDR3 has 15 amino acids. DNA for the CDR3: TGTGCCAGCAGTTTCGGGCTAGCGGTCTACAATGAGCAGTTCTTC. This translates into CASSFGLAVYNEQFF.

This clonotype was observed a few times. The chain carries TRBV6-6 and TRBJ2-3; no definite D call. This CDR3 comprises 11 residues. V lost 5 bases and J 6 bases, leaving 6 bases between the germline ends. In germline, CDR1 is MNHNY, CDR2 SVGAGI (reference sequence). CDR3: CASSPWDTQYF. The DNA for the CDR3 is TGTGCCAGCAGTCCCTGGGATACGCAGTATTTT.

In this sample, this clonotype turned up a few times. V is TRBV28 and J is TRBJ2-7, with D possibly matching TRBD1 (6 bases). Germline CDR1 MDHEN, CDR2 SYDVKM. CDR3 length: 15 residues. V shed 6 bases and J shed 4 bases, with 19 bases lying between them. CDR3 loop: CASSPTGTYFYEQYF. CDR3 DNA: TGTGCCAGCAGCCCTACCGGGACATACTTTTACGAGCAGTACTTC.

This clonotype was detected only a few times. The gene calls are TRBV20-1 and TRBJ1-1; no reliable D call. CDR1 and CDR2 (germline): DFQATT, SNEGSKA (reference sequence). This CDR3 spans 13 amino acids. Between the trimmed V and J ends, which lost 3 bases and 4 bases, there was a span of 12 bases. The CDR3 DNA reads as TGCAGTGCTAGCCCTAGCGGTGGCACTGAAGCTTTCTTT. Translation gives CSASPSGGTEAFF.

V usage is TRBV7-9 and J usage is TRBJ1-3; tentatively, D is TRBD1 (6 bases). The germline gives CDR1 SEHNR, CDR2 FQNEAQ (reference sequence). V was shortened by 5 bases and J by 0 bases, with 11 bases between the two germline ends. This CDR3 region has 15 residues. The CDR3 is CASSAGTTSGNTIYF. In nucleotides, the CDR3 is TGTGCCAGCAGCGCAGGGACAACCTCTGGAAACACCATATATTTT.

At least ten counts were recorded for this clonotype. This rearrangement joins TRBV7-2 to TRBJ2-7, with 8 bases fitting TRBD2. Germline CDR1 and CDR2: SGHTA and FQGNSA. There are 15 residues in the CDR3. J was trimmed by 4 bases and V by 4 bases; bases with no gene match: 9. CDR3 coding DNA: TGTGCCAGCAGCTCTGGTGGACTAGCCGTATACGAGCAGTACTTC. Translating gives CASSSGGLAVYEQYF. The variable domain in full, completed from reference TRBV7-2 and TRBJ2-7, reads GAGVSQSPSNKVTEKGKDVELRCDPISGHTALYWYRQSLGQGLEFLIYFQGNSAPDKSGLPSDRFSAERTGGSVSTLTIQRTQQEDSAVYLCASSSGGLAVYEQYFGPGTRLTVT.

The chain links TRBV10-3 to TRBJ2-5; 14 bases are shared with TRBD2. The germline gives CDR1 ENHRY, CDR2 SYGVKD. The CDR3 is made up of 17 amino acids. V shed 4 bases and J 2 bases; nucleotides not matched to a gene: 6. The CDR3 nucleotides read TGTGCCATCAGTGTCGCGACTAGCGGGAGGGAACAAGAGACCCAGTACTTC. This translates into CAISVATSGREQETQYF.

This clonotype was found many times. The rearrangement joins TRBV20-1 to TRBJ1-2, with D hard to call. V lost 6 bases and J lost 8, with 16 bases in between. Germline CDR1 and CDR2: DFQATT and SNEGSKA (reference sequence). The CDR3 is 12 amino acids. As DNA, the CDR3 is TGCAGTGCAAATCCGGACCTGAGGGGCTACACCTTC. Its translation is CSANPDLRGYTF.

This clonotype was counted a few times. The V gene is TRBV12-3 or TRBV12-4, the J gene TRBJ2-2; D may be TRBD1 (5 bases). This CDR3 contains 13 residues. V shed 9 bases and J shed 7 bases, with 15 bases lying between them. The CDR3 protein is CASRQTWGGELFF. The CDR3 DNA is TGTGCCAGTCGACAGACCTGGGGCGGGGAGCTGTTTTTT.

This clonotype was observed a few times. The chain combines TRBV3-1 with TRBJ2-2; D may be TRBD1 (5 bases). Trimming cost V 1 base and J 0 bases, with 12 bases left between them. Germline V lookup: CDR1 LGHDT, CDR2 YNNKEL (reference sequence). This CDR3 comprises 17 residues. The CDR3 region is CASSQVQDTSNTGELFF. The CDR3 coding sequence is TGTGCCAGCAGCCAAGTTCAGGACACCTCGAACACCGGGGAGCTGTTTTTT.

This CDR3 is CSVGAQGFDTEAFF. CDR3 DNA: TGCAGCGTTGGAGCGCAGGGCTTTGACACTGAAGCTTTCTTT. This chain connects TRBV29-1 to TRBJ1-1; tentatively, D is TRBD1 (5 bases). Germline V lookup: CDR1 SQVTM, CDR2 ANQGSEA. The CDR3 consists of 14 residues. Trimming cost V 4 bases and J 3 bases, with 15 bases left between them.

This clonotype was seen many times. The genes are TRBV9 and TRBJ2-7; perhaps TRBD1 as D (5 bases). Germline V gene data show CDR1 as SGDLS and CDR2 as YYNGEE. Between the trimmed V and J ends, which lost 0 bases and 1 base, there was a span of 5 bases. This CDR3 contains 13 residues. The CDR3 nucleotides read TGTGCCAGCAGCGTAGGGACATCCTACGAGCAGTACTTC. Translation: CASSVGTSYEQYF.

This clonotype was seen at least ten times. V gene TRBV29-1 combines with J gene TRBJ2-4, with D hard to call. Trimming removed 3 bases at V and 1 base at J, with 7 bases between. The germline V gene encodes CDR1 SQVTM and CDR2 ANQGSEA. The CDR3 sequence is 13 residues long. CDR3 in amino acids: CSVELAAKNIQYF. The DNA of the CDR3 is TGCAGCGTTGAGCTGGCGGCCAAAAACATTCAGTACTTC.